These T cell receptor beta chains were read from a single sample in a study of cytomegalovirus exposure and HLA in healthy donors. The method was immunoSEQ multiplex PCR; TCRdb's version includes in-frame clones alone and lacks a portion of them. The sample carries roughly 180,000 clones, less than 90% recorded once. The sample was PBMCs. Receptors originate from a woman between 45 and 60 years old in good health and CMV-seropositive. Both conserved end residues are part of each CDR3. A D gene is named only where the DNA matches it firmly. Some rows have no size entry. The others give once, few or many, or a class for an expanded clone.

clone size	V gene	D gene	CDR3 length	J gene	CDR3 protein	CDR3 DNA
NA	TRBV6-5	TRBD1	12	TRBJ1-2	CASSYSGGGYTF	TGTGCCAGCAGTTACTCAGGGGGCGGCTACACCTTC
NA	TRBV5-1	NA	15	TRBJ2-2	CASSLSPGWTGELFF	TGCGCCAGCAGCTTGAGTCCAGGGTGGACCGGGGAGCTGTTTTTT
NA	TRBV18	NA	11	TRBJ2-5	CASSPSETQYF	TGTGCCAGCTCACCTAGCGAGACCCAGTACTTC
NA	TRBV19	TRBD1	18	TRBJ1-2	CASSLLPGQGSFNYGYTF	TGTGCCAGTAGTCTCCTACCGGGACAGGGGAGTTTTAACTATGGCTACACCTTC
NA	TRBV4-3	TRBD1	14	TRBJ2-5	CASSQMTGVETQYF	TGCGCCAGCAGCCAAATGACAGGGGTAGAGACCCAGTACTTC
NA	TRBV30	TRBD1	14	TRBJ1-5	CAWSATGGNQPQHF	TGTGCCTGGAGTGCGACAGGGGGCAATCAGCCCCAGCATTTT
NA	TRBV10-2	NA	12	TRBJ1-1	CASVRTGTEAFF	TGCGCCAGCGTACGGACTGGGACTGAAGCTTTCTTT
NA	TRBV5-1	NA	17	TRBJ2-5	CASSFPLTRGYQETQYF	TGCGCCAGCAGCTTCCCGTTAACCAGGGGATACCAAGAGACCCAGTACTTC
NA	TRBV10-3	TRBD1	14	TRBJ1-1	CAIKIKAGGFEAFF	TGTGCCATCAAAATAAAGGCAGGGGGTTTTGAAGCTTTCTTT
once	TRBV7-2	TRBD2	17	TRBJ2-1	CASSLTSGRGLDNEQFF	TGTGCCAGCAGCTTAACTAGCGGGAGGGGCCTGGACAATGAGCAGTTCTTC
NA	TRBV16	NA	15	TRBJ1-1	CASSQQGRVGTEAFF	TGTGCCAGCAGCCAACAGGGGAGGGTAGGCACTGAAGCTTTCTTT
NA	TRBV7-2	TRBD1	16	TRBJ1-1	CASSRLGGSSNTEAFF	TGTGCCAGCAGCCGTTTAGGGGGCAGCTCGAACACTGAAGCTTTCTTT
NA	TRBV2	NA	13	TRBJ2-3	CASSGPLGGTQYF	TGTGCCAGCAGTGGTCCTCTGGGGGGTACGCAGTATTTT
few	TRBV19	TRBD1	15	TRBJ2-1	CASSIRDRVNNEQFF	TGTGCCAGTAGTATCCGGGACAGGGTCAACAATGAGCAGTTCTTC
NA	TRBV28	TRBD2	14	TRBJ2-7	CASNDGTGLLRQYF	TGTGCCAGCAACGACGGTACGGGACTACTAAGGCAGTACTTC
NA	TRBV4-2	TRBD2	20	TRBJ2-1	CASSQEGAAIAGGLYNEQFF	TGTGCCAGCAGCCAAGAGGGCGCCGCTATAGCGGGAGGACTGTACAATGAGCAGTTCTTC
once	TRBV7-6	NA	15	TRBJ2-5	CASSLPYRVQETQYF	TGTGCCAGCAGCTTACCCTACAGGGTACAAGAGACCCAGTACTTC
NA	TRBV15	TRBD1	17	TRBJ1-5	CATSRALWDRGQQPQHF	TGTGCCACCAGCAGAGCTCTTTGGGACAGGGGACAACAGCCCCAGCATTTT
once	TRBV6-5	TRBD1	13	TRBJ1-2	CASSFGQGKGYTF	TGTGCCAGCAGTTTTGGACAGGGGAAAGGCTACACCTTC
NA	TRBV7-2	NA	12	TRBJ2-1	CASSGPNNEQFF	TGTGCCAGCAGCGGGCCGAACAATGAGCAGTTCTTC
NA	TRBV18	NA	13	TRBJ2-7	CASSQSGLDEQYF	TGTGCCAGCTCACAATCGGGACTCGACGAGCAGTACTTC
once	TRBV2	NA	13	TRBJ1-1	CASQDSLNTEAFF	TGTGCCAGCCAGGACAGCCTAAACACTGAAGCTTTCTTT
NA	TRBV5-6	NA	15	TRBJ1-2	CASSLGRTSNYGYTF	TGTGCCAGCAGCTTGGGGAGGACCTCTAACTATGGCTACACCTTC
NA	TRBV15	TRBD1	16	TRBJ2-1	CATSRVLGQGSNEQFF	TGTGCCACCAGCAGAGTTCTGGGACAGGGTTCGAATGAGCAGTTCTTC
once	TRBV15	NA	14	TRBJ1-2	CATSRDRTDYGYTF	TGTGCCACCAGCAGAGATAGGACTGACTATGGCTACACCTTC
once	TRBV10-3	NA	11	TRBJ2-5	CAIRGAETQYF	TGTGCCATCAGGGGCGCGGAGACCCAGTACTTC
NA	TRBV11-3	NA	13	TRBJ1-4	CASSYGGSEKLFF	TGTGCCAGCAGCTATGGAGGGAGTGAAAAACTGTTTTTT
NA	TRBV9	TRBD1	15	TRBJ2-1	CASSLRDRPNNEQFF	TGTGCCAGCAGCCTTCGGGACAGACCTAACAATGAGCAGTTCTTC
NA	TRBV6-5	NA	15	TRBJ2-7	CASTERGISSYEQYF	TGTGCCAGCACCGAAAGGGGTATCAGCTCCTACGAGCAGTACTTC
NA	TRBV5-6	TRBD1	15	TRBJ2-5	CASSLNGQVKETQYF	TGTGCCAGCAGCTTGAATGGACAGGTAAAAGAGACCCAGTACTTC
NA	TRBV5-1	TRBD1	13	TRBJ1-1	CASQQGADTEAFF	TGCGCCAGTCAACAGGGGGCTGACACTGAAGCTTTCTTT
NA	TRBV11-2	TRBD2	15	TRBJ2-7	CASSPTRAGGGEQYF	TGTGCCAGCAGCCCGACCCGAGCGGGAGGAGGCGAGCAGTACTTC
NA	TRBV7-2	TRBD1	15	TRBJ2-5	CASSLVLRGQETQYF	TGTGCCAGCAGCTTAGTTCTCAGGGGGCAAGAGACCCAGTACTTC
NA	TRBV4-3	NA	16	TRBJ2-3	CASSQGGQGGTDTQYF	TGCGCCAGCAGCCAAGGAGGGCAAGGTGGCACAGATACGCAGTATTTT